This TCR beta chain was recorded in a study of CD8 T cells in Susac syndrome. Turning to the study itself: The Susac syndrome patients were therapy-naive, on corticosteroids, or on intravenous immunoglobulin alone at blood draw.

The study sequenced TCR beta in blood CD8+ and CD4+ T cells. The RNA input was roughly 0.45 to 1 ug, and it was reverse transcribed with random hexamers. The method of amplification for TCR beta CDR3 was immunoSEQ multiplex PCR, covering 54 Vbeta and 13 Jbeta. TCRdb analysed the immunoSEQ multiplex PCR reads with MiXCR anew, one entry per CDR3 protein. This table holds tens of thousands of distinct CDR3 sequences, just under 95% found once. In the case of this clonotype: Antigen unknown.

Study findings and constraints: The authors found no clonal expansion in Susac syndrome CD4+ T cell repertoires.

Specimen: CD4+ T cells from PBMCs. This clonotype was obtained from a human donor with Susac syndrome.

CDR3 in amino acids: CASSNELGRGYTF. CDR3 coding DNA: TGTGCCAGCTCAAATGAACTAGGACGGGGCTACACCTTC. The genes are TRBV18 and TRBJ1-2, with no clear D. This CDR3 has 13 residues. Germline V gene lookup returns CDR1 KGHSH and CDR2 LQKENI. V was trimmed by 5 bases and J by 8 bases, leaving 15 bases between them.